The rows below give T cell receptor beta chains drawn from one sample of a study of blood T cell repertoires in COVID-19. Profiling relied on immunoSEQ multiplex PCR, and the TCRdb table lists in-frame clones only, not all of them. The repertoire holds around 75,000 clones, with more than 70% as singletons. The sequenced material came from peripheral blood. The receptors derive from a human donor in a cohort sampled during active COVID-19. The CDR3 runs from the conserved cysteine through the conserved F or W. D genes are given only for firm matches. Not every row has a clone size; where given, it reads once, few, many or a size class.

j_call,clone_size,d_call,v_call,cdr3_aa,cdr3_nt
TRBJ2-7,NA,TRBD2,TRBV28,CASSLAGEGLNEQYF,TGTGCCAGCAGTTTGGCGGGAGAGGGGCTTAACGAGCAGTACTTC
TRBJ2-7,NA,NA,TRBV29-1,CSVEDWAGDSYEQYF,TGCAGCGTTGAAGATTGGGCAGGCGACTCCTACGAGCAGTACTTC
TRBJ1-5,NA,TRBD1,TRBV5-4,CASSFYGQGGQPQHF,TGTGCCAGCAGCTTCTATGGACAGGGCGGCCAGCCCCAGCATTTT
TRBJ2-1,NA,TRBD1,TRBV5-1,CASSLRGQRTNEQFF,TGCGCCAGCAGCTTGCGGGGACAGCGAACGAATGAGCAGTTCTTC
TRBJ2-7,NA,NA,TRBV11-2,CASSPSFDLPYYEQYF,TGTGCCAGCAGCCCCAGTTTTGATTTGCCTTACTACGAGCAGTACTTC
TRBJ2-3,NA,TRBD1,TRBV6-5,CASRNRGLTDTQYF,TGTGCCAGCAGGAACAGGGGGCTGACAGATACGCAGTATTTT
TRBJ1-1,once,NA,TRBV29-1,CSVAHSRGNTEAFF,TGCAGCGTTGCTCACTCGCGAGGGAACACTGAAGCTTTCTTT
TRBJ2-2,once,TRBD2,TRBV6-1,CASSELAGGPGELFF,TGTGCCAGCAGTGAACTAGCGGGAGGGCCCGGGGAGCTGTTTTTT
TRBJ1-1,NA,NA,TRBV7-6,CASSQTVATEAFF,TGTGCCAGCAGCCAGACAGTGGCGACTGAAGCTTTCTTT
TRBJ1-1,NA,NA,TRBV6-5,CATGARGNTEAFF,TGTGCCACTGGCGCCAGGGGGAACACTGAAGCTTTCTTT
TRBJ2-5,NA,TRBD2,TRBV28,CASSSGGPLETQYF,TGTGCCAGCAGTTCGGGAGGGCCTCTCGAGACCCAGTACTTC
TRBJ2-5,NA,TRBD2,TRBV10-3,CAISVASGSSRETQYF,TGTGCCATCAGTGTGGCTAGCGGGAGCTCCAGGGAGACCCAGTACTTC
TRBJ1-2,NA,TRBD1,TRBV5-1,CASSQQTGGGYGYTF,TGCGCCAGCAGCCAACAGACAGGGGGCGGCTATGGCTACACCTTC
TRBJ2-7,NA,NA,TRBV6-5,CASSHNYEQYF,TGTGCCAGCAGCCACAACTACGAGCAGTACTTC
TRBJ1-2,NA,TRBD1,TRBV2,CASTPGQGNYGYTF,TGTGCCAGCACTCCGGGACAGGGTAACTATGGCTACACCTTC
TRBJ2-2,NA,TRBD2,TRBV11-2,CASSLGLREGAGELFF,TGTGCCAGCAGCTTAGGTCTCCGGGAGGGGGCCGGGGAGCTGTTTTTT
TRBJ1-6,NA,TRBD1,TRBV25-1,CASSDFRGTNSPLHF,TGTGCCAGCAGTGACTTCAGGGGGACTAATTCACCCCTCCACTTT
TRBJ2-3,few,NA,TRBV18,CASSPPQGRTDTQYF,TGTGCCAGCTCACCGCCACAGGGCCGCACAGATACGCAGTATTTT